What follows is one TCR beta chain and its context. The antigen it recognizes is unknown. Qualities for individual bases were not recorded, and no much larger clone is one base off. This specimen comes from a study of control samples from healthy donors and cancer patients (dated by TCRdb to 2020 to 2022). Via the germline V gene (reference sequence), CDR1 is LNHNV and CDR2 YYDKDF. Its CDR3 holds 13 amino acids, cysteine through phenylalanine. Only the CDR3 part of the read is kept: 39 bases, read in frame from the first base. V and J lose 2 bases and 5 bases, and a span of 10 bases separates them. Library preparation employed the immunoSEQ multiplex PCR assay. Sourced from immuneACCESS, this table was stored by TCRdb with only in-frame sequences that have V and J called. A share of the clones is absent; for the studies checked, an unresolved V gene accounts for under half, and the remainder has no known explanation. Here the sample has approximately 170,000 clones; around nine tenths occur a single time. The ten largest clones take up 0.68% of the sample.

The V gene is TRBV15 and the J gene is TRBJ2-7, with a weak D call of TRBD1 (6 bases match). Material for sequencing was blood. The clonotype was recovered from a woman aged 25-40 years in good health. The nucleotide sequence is TGTGCCACCAGCAGACCTACAGGGAACGAGCAGTACTTC. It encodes CATSRPTGNEQYF.